The rows below give T cell receptor beta chains drawn from one sample of a study of blood T cell repertoires in COVID-19. The data were produced by immunoSEQ multiplex PCR, yet TCRdb's version contains in-frame clones alone and is incomplete. There are 220,000 or so clones in the sample; 84% occur only once, and approximately 6.2% lies in the top ten. Sequencing was carried out using PBMCs or T cells enriched from blood (not recorded which). These receptor sequences come from a woman between 40 and 55 years old who had recovered from COVID-19. The CDR3 runs from the conserved cysteine through the conserved F or W. D genes are given only for firm matches. Size is stated for part of the rows, as once, few or many counts, or as a class when the clone is expanded.

d_call: -
v_call: TRBV28
clone_size: once
j_call: TRBJ1-1
cdr3_nt: TGTGCCACCCACAGGGTGAACACTGAAGCTTTCTTT
cdr3_aa: CATHRVNTEAFF

d_call: -
v_call: TRBV28
clone_size: -
j_call: TRBJ2-3
cdr3_nt: TGTGCCAGCAGTCCTCGGACACTTAGCACAGATACGCAGTATTTT
cdr3_aa: CASSPRTLSTDTQYF

d_call: -
v_call: TRBV9
clone_size: few
j_call: TRBJ2-1
cdr3_nt: TGTGCCAGCAGCGTAAAGGGGGTAGCGCTAGTAGGAATGAATGAGCAGTTCTTC
cdr3_aa: CASSVKGVALVGMNEQFF

d_call: -
v_call: TRBV11-3
clone_size: -
j_call: TRBJ2-7
cdr3_nt: TGTGCCAGCAGCTTAGACAGGGAAGGCACAGAGCAGTACTTC
cdr3_aa: CASSLDREGTEQYF

d_call: TRBD1
v_call: TRBV6-1
clone_size: -
j_call: TRBJ1-6
cdr3_nt: TGTGCCAGCAGTGACGGACAGGGCTATAATTCACCCCTCCACTTT
cdr3_aa: CASSDGQGYNSPLHF

d_call: -
v_call: TRBV5-1
clone_size: -
j_call: TRBJ1-4
cdr3_nt: TGCGCCAGCAGCTTGGAGGACAGATCAACTAATGAAAAACTGTTTTTT
cdr3_aa: CASSLEDRSTNEKLFF

d_call: -
v_call: TRBV10-3
clone_size: -
j_call: TRBJ1-1
cdr3_nt: TGTGCCATCAGGCGGGCCCAAATTAACACTGAAGCTTTCTTT
cdr3_aa: CAIRRAQINTEAFF

d_call: -
v_call: TRBV10-3
clone_size: -
j_call: TRBJ2-2
cdr3_nt: TGTGCCATCAATCCAGGGGAGCGGAACACCGGGGAGCTGTTTTTT
cdr3_aa: CAINPGERNTGELFF

d_call: TRBD2
v_call: TRBV19
clone_size: -
j_call: TRBJ2-2
cdr3_nt: TGTGCCAGTAGTTTGGGCCTAGCGGGAGTTAGGGGCACCGGGGAGCTGTTTTTT
cdr3_aa: CASSLGLAGVRGTGELFF

d_call: TRBD1
v_call: TRBV11-1
clone_size: -
j_call: TRBJ2-3
cdr3_nt: TGTGCCAGCAGCACAGGGGGTATCACAGATACGCAGTATTTT
cdr3_aa: CASSTGGITDTQYF

d_call: -
v_call: TRBV4-1
clone_size: -
j_call: TRBJ2-7
cdr3_nt: TGCGCCAGCAGCCAAGTGGGAGCGTCGACCTACGAGCAGTACTTC
cdr3_aa: CASSQVGASTYEQYF

d_call: -
v_call: TRBV30
clone_size: -
j_call: TRBJ1-1
cdr3_nt: TGTGCCTGGAGTGGGCTGACTAACACTGAAGCTTTCTTT
cdr3_aa: CAWSGLTNTEAFF

d_call: -
v_call: TRBV19
clone_size: -
j_call: TRBJ2-1
cdr3_nt: TGTGCCACCCATTCTAGCGAGAGAAGCTACAATGAGCAGTTCTTC
cdr3_aa: CATHSSERSYNEQFF

d_call: TRBD2
v_call: TRBV4-1
clone_size: -
j_call: TRBJ2-2
cdr3_nt: TGCGCCAGCAGCCAGGGCGGTCTAGCGGGAGACACCGGGGAGCTGTTTTTT
cdr3_aa: CASSQGGLAGDTGELFF

d_call: TRBD1
v_call: TRBV27
clone_size: -
j_call: TRBJ2-4
cdr3_nt: TGTGCCAGTAAACCGGGACAGAGTAACATTCAGTACTTC
cdr3_aa: CASKPGQSNIQYF

d_call: -
v_call: TRBV7-2
clone_size: -
j_call: TRBJ1-2
cdr3_nt: TGTGCCAGCAGCTTAGGGACGGGGGAACCGAGCTATGGCTACACCTTC
cdr3_aa: CASSLGTGEPSYGYTF

d_call: TRBD1
v_call: TRBV14
clone_size: -
j_call: TRBJ2-6
cdr3_nt: TGTGCCAGCAGCCAATTGGGACAGGGGGTCTCTGGGGCCAACGTCCTGACTTTC
cdr3_aa: CASSQLGQGVSGANVLTF

d_call: -
v_call: TRBV28
clone_size: -
j_call: TRBJ1-2
cdr3_nt: TGTGCCAGCAGGTATGCAGGGGTCCTCGATGGCTACACCTTC
cdr3_aa: CASRYAGVLDGYTF

d_call: -
v_call: TRBV18
clone_size: -
j_call: TRBJ1-1
cdr3_nt: TGTGCCAGCTCACCACCGGGCAGGAACACTGAAGCTTTCTTT
cdr3_aa: CASSPPGRNTEAFF

d_call: -
v_call: TRBV13
clone_size: once
j_call: TRBJ2-7
cdr3_nt: TGTGCCAGCAGCCCTGCGCGCGCCTCCCACGAGCAGTACTTC
cdr3_aa: CASSPARASHEQYF

d_call: TRBD2
v_call: TRBV5-8
clone_size: -
j_call: TRBJ2-5
cdr3_nt: TGTGCCAGCAGCTTCGAACTAGCGGGAGTAGAGACCCAGTACTTC
cdr3_aa: CASSFELAGVETQYF

d_call: -
v_call: TRBV28
clone_size: -
j_call: TRBJ2-7
cdr3_nt: TGTGCCACAGGAGGGTCCCAATACGAGCAGTACTTC
cdr3_aa: CATGGSQYEQYF

d_call: TRBD2
v_call: TRBV7-2
clone_size: -
j_call: TRBJ2-7
cdr3_nt: TGTGCCAGCAGGTCCTTAGCGGGAGGGAATCGGTACGAGCAGTACTTC
cdr3_aa: CASRSLAGGNRYEQYF

d_call: TRBD2
v_call: TRBV2
clone_size: -
j_call: TRBJ2-3
cdr3_nt: TGTGCCAGCACCCGACTAGCGGGGGGTACAGATACGCAGTATTTT
cdr3_aa: CASTRLAGGTDTQYF

d_call: -
v_call: TRBV18
clone_size: -
j_call: TRBJ2-6
cdr3_nt: TGTGCCAGCTCAGGTAGCTCTGGGGCCAACGTCCTGACTTTC
cdr3_aa: CASSGSSGANVLTF

d_call: -
v_call: TRBV4-1
clone_size: -
j_call: TRBJ2-3
cdr3_nt: TGCGCCATCGGGGAAGGGCTTTTTGGCACAGATACGCAGTATTTT
cdr3_aa: CAIGEGLFGTDTQYF

d_call: -
v_call: TRBV5-1
clone_size: -
j_call: TRBJ1-1
cdr3_nt: TGCGCCAGCAGCTTGGAACAGGGACGGACTGAAGCTTTCTTT
cdr3_aa: CASSLEQGRTEAFF

d_call: -
v_call: TRBV28
clone_size: once
j_call: TRBJ1-2
cdr3_nt: TGTGCCAGCAGTTTATCCCTGGGAGTTAACTATGGCTACACCTTC
cdr3_aa: CASSLSLGVNYGYTF

d_call: -
v_call: TRBV19
clone_size: -
j_call: TRBJ1-1
cdr3_nt: TGTGCCAGTAGTCGACTGTCGGTCGGGAGGTTCACTGAAGCTTTCTTT
cdr3_aa: CASSRLSVGRFTEAFF

d_call: TRBD2
v_call: TRBV5-1
clone_size: -
j_call: TRBJ2-2
cdr3_nt: TGCGCCAGCAGCTTAGCGGGAGTAAACACCGGGGAGCTGTTTTTT
cdr3_aa: CASSLAGVNTGELFF

d_call: -
v_call: TRBV5-1
clone_size: -
j_call: TRBJ2-5
cdr3_nt: TGCGCCAGCAGCTTCAAAGAGACCCAGTACTTC
cdr3_aa: CASSFKETQYF

d_call: TRBD1
v_call: TRBV18
clone_size: -
j_call: TRBJ1-6
cdr3_nt: TGTGCCAGCACGCGACAGGGGGCTAATTCACCCCTCCACTTT
cdr3_aa: CASTRQGANSPLHF

d_call: -
v_call: TRBV29-1
clone_size: -
j_call: TRBJ1-2
cdr3_nt: TGCAGCGGCCAATTGCAGGGTTTGGGTGGCTACACCTTC
cdr3_aa: CSGQLQGLGGYTF

d_call: -
v_call: TRBV7-9
clone_size: -
j_call: TRBJ2-3
cdr3_nt: TGTGCCAGCAGTCCTCCCGGGACTTCCCGCACAGATACGCAGTATTTT
cdr3_aa: CASSPPGTSRTDTQYF

d_call: -
v_call: TRBV3-1/TRBV3-2
clone_size: -
j_call: TRBJ1-1
cdr3_nt: TGTGCCAGCAGCCAAGATCGGGAAGTCACTGAAGCTTTCTTT
cdr3_aa: CASSQDREVTEAFF

d_call: -
v_call: TRBV11-3
clone_size: -
j_call: TRBJ2-5
cdr3_nt: TGTGCCAGCAGTATCGGCGGGCACCAAGAGACCCAGTACTTC
cdr3_aa: CASSIGGHQETQYF

d_call: TRBD2
v_call: TRBV7-2
clone_size: -
j_call: TRBJ2-5
cdr3_nt: TGTGCCAGCAGCAAGAGCGGGGGTCAAGAGACCCAGTACTTC
cdr3_aa: CASSKSGGQETQYF

d_call: TRBD1
v_call: TRBV2
clone_size: -
j_call: TRBJ2-2
cdr3_nt: TGTGCCAGCAGCGCCGGGACAGCACCGAACACCGGGGAGCTGTTTTTT
cdr3_aa: CASSAGTAPNTGELFF

d_call: -
v_call: TRBV7-3
clone_size: -
j_call: TRBJ1-6
cdr3_nt: TGTGCCAGCAGCCGAGACAGTGATAATTCACCCCTCCACTTT
cdr3_aa: CASSRDSDNSPLHF

d_call: -
v_call: TRBV19
clone_size: -
j_call: TRBJ2-6
cdr3_nt: TGTGCCAGTAGTTCCTATCGACAGGGACTCCCCCAAGGGGCCAACGTCCTGACTTTC
cdr3_aa: CASSSYRQGLPQGANVLTF

d_call: TRBD1
v_call: TRBV24-1
clone_size: few
j_call: TRBJ1-5
cdr3_nt: TGTGCCACCAGTCCCGGACAGGGAGGAGGGAAAAATCAGCCCCAGCATTTT
cdr3_aa: CATSPGQGGGKNQPQHF

d_call: -
v_call: TRBV7-9
clone_size: -
j_call: TRBJ1-4
cdr3_nt: TGTGCCAGCAGCTTAACGGGAATGGATAATGAAAAACTGTTTTTT
cdr3_aa: CASSLTGMDNEKLFF

d_call: TRBD1
v_call: TRBV7-2
clone_size: -
j_call: TRBJ1-2
cdr3_nt: TGTGCCAGCAGCTATGACAGGGGGATTTATGGCTACACCTTC
cdr3_aa: CASSYDRGIYGYTF

d_call: TRBD1
v_call: TRBV6-5
clone_size: -
j_call: TRBJ2-2
cdr3_nt: TGTGCCAGCAGATACTCGTGGACAGGAAACACCGGGGAGCTGTTTTTT
cdr3_aa: CASRYSWTGNTGELFF

d_call: -
v_call: TRBV6-5
clone_size: -
j_call: TRBJ2-5
cdr3_nt: TGTGCCAGCAGCAGGGGGGCCCAAGAGACCCAGTACTTC
cdr3_aa: CASSRGAQETQYF

d_call: -
v_call: TRBV2
clone_size: -
j_call: TRBJ2-4
cdr3_nt: TGTGCCAGCGGACAGAAAAACATTCAGTACTTC
cdr3_aa: CASGQKNIQYF

d_call: -
v_call: TRBV5-1
clone_size: -
j_call: TRBJ1-4
cdr3_nt: TGCGCCAGCAGCTTTACGACAGCTAATGAAAAACTGTTTTTT
cdr3_aa: CASSFTTANEKLFF

d_call: TRBD2
v_call: TRBV5-8
clone_size: -
j_call: TRBJ2-1
cdr3_nt: TGTGCCAGCAGCTTGGGGGGGCTAGCGGGTCCCAATGAGCAGTTCTTC
cdr3_aa: CASSLGGLAGPNEQFF

d_call: -
v_call: TRBV28
clone_size: -
j_call: TRBJ1-1
cdr3_nt: TGTGCCAGCAGTTTGAGGGCCTGGACTGAAGCTTTCTTT
cdr3_aa: CASSLRAWTEAFF

d_call: -
v_call: TRBV12-3/TRBV12-4
clone_size: -
j_call: TRBJ2-3
cdr3_nt: TGTGCCAGCAGTTTACAGGGCACAGATACGCAGTATTTT
cdr3_aa: CASSLQGTDTQYF

d_call: -
v_call: TRBV24-1
clone_size: -
j_call: TRBJ2-2
cdr3_nt: TGTGCCACCAGTGATACTAGGAACACCGGGGAGCTGTTTTTT
cdr3_aa: CATSDTRNTGELFF

d_call: -
v_call: TRBV19
clone_size: -
j_call: TRBJ1-5
cdr3_nt: TGTGCCAGTAGTCCCTCGGGGTCGATCAGCAATCAGCCCCAGCATTTT
cdr3_aa: CASSPSGSISNQPQHF

d_call: -
v_call: TRBV28
clone_size: -
j_call: TRBJ2-5
cdr3_nt: TGTGCCAGCAGTCGAACCCCCCTTTCTCCTCGGGAGACCCCCCGTAAGACCCAGTACTTC
cdr3_aa: CASSRTPLSPRETPRKTQYF